Shown below are 18 T cell receptor beta chains from a single sample sequenced in a study of shared clonotypes between healthy human individuals. Produced via immunoSEQ multiplex PCR; TCRdb's table is partial and in-frame only. This table has more than 2 million clones, just under 95% appearing once. Positively selected for CCR7, the CD45RO-negative cells used as naive CD8 cells excluded terminally differentiated effector memory CD45RA+ cells. The sample was naive CD8+ T cells sorted from blood. These receptor sequences come from a man younger than 30 in good health.

V gene TRBV6-5 combines with J gene TRBJ1-2, with D tentatively TRBD1 (6 bases). Germline V gene lookup returns CDR1 MNHEY and CDR2 SVGAGI. V dropped 3 bases and J dropped 4 bases, with 12 bases sitting between them. This CDR3 contains 14 residues. The CDR3 region has the DNA TGTGCCAGCAGTTATGGGGGGCCCTCCTATGGCTACACCTTC. Translating it yields CASSYGGPSYGYTF.

The rearrangement links TRBV30 to TRBJ2-5, with D perhaps TRBD2 (7 bases). Per germline, CDR1 GTSNPN and CDR2 SVGIG (reference sequence). V shed 4 bases and J shed 1 base, with 16 bases lying between them. The CDR3 consists of 15 residues. The CDR3 region has the DNA TGTGCCTGGAATTCTGGGGGGGCCCTCCAAGAGACCCAGTACTTC. It is translated as CAWNSGGALQETQYF.

The chain employs TRBV5-1 and TRBJ1-1; TRBD1 might be the D (5 bases). The CDR3 sequence is 16 residues long. Germline lookup yields CDR1 SGHRS and CDR2 YFSETQ. Trimming shortened V by 3 bases and J by 4 bases, and 19 bases separated the two germline ends. CDR3 in DNA: TGCGCCAGCAGCTCACGGGACGCCCAACGGGGCACTGAAGCTTTCTTT. Encoded protein: CASSSRDAQRGTEAFF.

This rearrangement joins TRBV6-5 to TRBJ1-2, with 9 positions matching TRBD1. J was trimmed by 9 bases and V by 7 bases; bases with no gene match: 15. This CDR3 has 15 amino acids. From germline, CDR1 is MNHEY and CDR2 SVGAGI. The CDR3 here is CASTPTPGQGLSYTF. The CDR3 DNA follows: TGTGCCAGCACCCCTACGCCGGGACAGGGTTTAAGCTACACCTTC.

The chain has TRBV14 and TRBJ1-1; D ambiguous. V was cut by 6 bases and J by 8 bases, with 10 bases left in between. CDR1 is SGHDN, CDR2 FVKESK, per germline. The CDR3 contains 11 residues. As DNA, the CDR3 is TGTGCCAGCAGTTCTACTTGGGAAGCTTTCTTT. Translation gives CASSSTWEAFF.

The chain carries TRBV6-5 and TRBJ1-1; D is unresolved. The V end lost 4 bases, the J end lost 0 bases, and 9 bases lay between the germline ends. CDR3 length equals 14 residues. Germline CDR1 is MNHEY and CDR2 is SVGAGI. As DNA, the CDR3 is TGTGCCAGCAGTTTAGGTCGCATGAACACTGAAGCTTTCTTT. The encoded protein is CASSLGRMNTEAFF.

This clone was seen more than once but under ten times. The chain joins TRBV19 to TRBJ1-6; D is undetermined. Germline CDR1 and CDR2: LNHDA and SQIVND (reference sequence). The CDR3 has 13 residues. Trimming took 5 bases from V and 9 from J, leaving 11 bases between them. The CDR3 loop is CASSDGRASPLHF. In DNA, the CDR3 is TGTGCCAGTAGTGACGGTCGAGCTTCACCCCTCCACTTT.

This clone was counted once. The rearrangement uses TRBV6-5 and TRBJ1-1; 7 bases line up with TRBD1. Trimming at V came to 1 base and at J to 3 bases, leaving 2 bases not matched to a gene. The CDR3 is made up of 14 amino acids. The germline V gene encodes CDR1 MNHEY and CDR2 SVGAGI. CDR3 sequence (DNA): TGTGCCAGCAGTTACTACGGGACAGACACTGAAGCTTTCTTT. Protein product: CASSYYGTDTEAFF.

J is TRBJ2-5 and V is TRBV13; the D gene could be TRBD1 or TRBD2 (5 bases each). This CDR3 contains 16 residues. Germline CDR1 PRHDT, CDR2 FYEKMQ (reference sequence). Trimming removed 5 bases at V and 2 bases at J, with 18 bases between. CDR3 sequence: CASSIRSGPDQETQYF. CDR3 nucleotide sequence: TGTGCCAGCAGCATCCGATCGGGGCCAGATCAAGAGACCCAGTACTTC.

The chain couples TRBV6-5 to TRBJ2-3, with D maybe TRBD2 (5 bases). V shed 2 bases and J shed 4 bases, with 10 bases lying between them. The CDR3 has 14 residues. Germline V gene sequence: CDR1 MNHEY, CDR2 SVGAGI. This chain's CDR3 is CASSYGLASDTQYF. DNA of the CDR3: TGTGCCAGCAGTTACGGGCTAGCCTCAGATACGCAGTATTTT.

This clone was counted only a few times. The same CDR3 can be traced to other DNA sequences in this sample. The chain couples TRBV18 to TRBJ2-2; TRBD2 might be the D (6 bases). Between the trimmed V and J ends, which lost 3 bases and 4 bases, there was a span of 6 bases. Germline V gene lookup returns CDR1 KGHSH and CDR2 LQKENI. The CDR3 runs to 13 residues. CDR3 in DNA: TGTGCCAGCTCACCGGGACTCACCGGGGAGCTGTTTTTT. Encoded protein: CASSPGLTGELFF.

The J gene is TRBJ2-7, the V gene TRBV6-6; unclear D gene. From germline, CDR1 is MNHNY and CDR2 SVGAGI (reference sequence). This CDR3 spans 16 amino acids. The V end lost 0 bases, the J end lost 3 bases, and 15 bases lay between the germline ends. The CDR3 nucleotides are TGTGCCAGCAGTTACTCAGTACGGCTAGAGGACTACGAGCAGTACTTC. Residues: CASSYSVRLEDYEQYF.

This rearrangement joins TRBV28 to TRBJ1-4, with a weak D call TRBD1 (5 bases). The CDR3 loop spans 14 amino acids. Trimming pared 11 bases from V and 0 bases from J, leaving 13 bases between. CDR1 and CDR2 from the germline V gene are MDHEN and SYDVKM. CDR3 nucleotides: TGTGCCGCCCAGGGAGGCGCAACTAATGAAAAACTGTTTTTT. It translates to CAAQGGATNEKLFF. Drawing the rest from reference TRBV28 and TRBJ1-4, the complete variable domain is DVKVTQSSRYLVKRTGEKVFLECVQDMDHENMFWYRQDPGLGLRLIYFSYDVKMKEKGDIPEGYSVSREKKERFSLILESASTNQTSMYLCAAQGGATNEKLFFGSGTQLSVL.

V and J are TRBV9 and TRBJ2-7; 7 bases line up with TRBD2. The V gene end was trimmed by 5 bases and the J gene end by 0 bases; junction bases not matched to a gene: 5. This CDR3 has 14 residues. The germline V gene encodes CDR1 SGDLS and CDR2 YYNGEE. The CDR3 DNA sequence: TGTGCCAGCAGTCCAGCGGGAAACTCCTACGAGCAGTACTTC. This translates into CASSPAGNSYEQYF. The complete variable domain, with remaining parts taken from reference TRBV9 and TRBJ2-7, reads DSGVTQTPKHLITATGQRVTLRCSPRSGDLSVYWYQQSLDQGLQFLIQYYNGEERAKGNILERFSAQQFPDLHSELNLSSLELGDSALYFCASSPAGNSYEQYFGPGTRLTVT.

The CDR3 DNA reads as TGTGCCAGCAGCGTCCAGGGGGAGGTGGCTGAAAAACTGTTTTTT. Amino acid sequence: CASSVQGEVAEKLFF. The chain carries TRBV5-6 and TRBJ1-4; 7 positions match TRBD1. CDR3 length: 15 residues. The germline gives CDR1 SGHDT, CDR2 YYEEEE. Losses at the gene ends were 4 bases for V and 7 bases for J; bases not matched to a gene: 10.

This clone was counted only a few times. Different DNA sequences within this sample yield the same CDR3. The CDR3 loop reads CASSPSGGTYEQYF. CDR3 coding DNA: TGTGCCAGCAGCCCCAGCGGGGGGACCTACGAGCAGTACTTC. The chain combines TRBV9 with TRBJ2-7, with TRBD2 matching over 9 bases. The ends lost 4 bases at V and 2 bases at J; junction bases unmatched: 4. CDR1 and CDR2 from the germline V gene are SGDLS and YYNGEE. The CDR3 covers 14 residues.

The chain carries TRBV2 and TRBJ2-7, with 12 nucleotides matching TRBD1. CDR1 is SNHLY and CDR2 is FYNNEI in the germline V gene. V shed 3 bases and J 4 bases; nucleotides not matched to a gene: 7. This CDR3 has 16 residues. CDR3 sequence: CASSEGTGGYRYEQYF. The CDR3 DNA follows: TGTGCCAGCAGTGAGGGGACAGGGGGCTATCGGTACGAGCAGTACTTC.

The chain employs TRBV7-2 and TRBJ2-3; the D gene is possibly TRBD2 (6 bases). The ends were cut back, 7 bases at V and 5 bases at J, with 16 bases in the middle. Per germline, CDR1 SGHTA and CDR2 FQGNSA. The CDR3 spans 14 residues. This CDR3 reads CASTLGGGGDTQYF. DNA of the CDR3: TGTGCCAGCACGCTGGGGGGAGGTGGAGATACGCAGTATTTT.